This T cell receptor beta chain was identified during a study of cytomegalovirus exposure and HLA in healthy donors. With 60 Vbeta and 13 Jbeta primers, the PCR was carried out. Method: immunoSEQ multiplex PCR; TCRdb's copy keeps in-frame clones and lacks some. The sample consists of some 190,000 clones, over 75% of them appearing once. The CDR3 consists of 13 residues. Trimming cost V 4 bases and J 0 bases, with 8 bases left between them. CDR1 and CDR2 from the germline V gene are SGHKS and YYEKEE (reference sequence). In this sample, this clone turned up once. The genes are TRBV5-5 and TRBJ2-7; D gene ambiguous. Specimen: PBMCs. This TCR derives from a woman under 40 in good health and CMV-seronegative. The CDR3 DNA follows: TGTGCCAGCAGCACGATGAGCTCCTACGAGCAGTACTTC. This encodes CASSTMSSYEQYF.